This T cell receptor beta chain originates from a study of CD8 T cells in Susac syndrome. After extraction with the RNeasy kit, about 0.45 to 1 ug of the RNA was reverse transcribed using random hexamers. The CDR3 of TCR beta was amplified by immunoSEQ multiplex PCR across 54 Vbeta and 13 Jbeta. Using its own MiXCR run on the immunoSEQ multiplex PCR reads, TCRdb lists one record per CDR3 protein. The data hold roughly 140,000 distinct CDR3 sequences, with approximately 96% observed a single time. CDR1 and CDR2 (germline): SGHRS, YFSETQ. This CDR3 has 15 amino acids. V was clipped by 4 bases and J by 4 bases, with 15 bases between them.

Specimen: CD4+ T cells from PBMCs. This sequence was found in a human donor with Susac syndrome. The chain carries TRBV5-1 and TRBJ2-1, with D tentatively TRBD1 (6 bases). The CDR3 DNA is TGCGCCAGCAGCCCGACAAACGGACAGTACAATGAGCAGTTCTTC. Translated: CASSPTNGQYNEQFF.